The 25 T cell receptor beta chains presented below share a single source sample, sequenced in a study of beta chain features in type 1 diabetes. TCRB transcripts that were expressed got sequenced, as all of the isolated RNA had been reverse transcribed. Sequencing was performed with immunoSEQ multiplex PCR; in TCRdb, only in-frame clones are kept and a portion is missing. Here the sample spans around 310,000 clones, roughly 9.6% being singletons. Sequenced material: naive CD4+ T cells from blood. The source of these receptors is a woman in her thirties in good health.

V gene TRBV25-1 combines with J gene TRBJ2-1; D ambiguous. The CDR3 is 16 residues long. The V gene's germline CDR1 is MGHDK and CDR2 SYGVNS. The germline V and J ends were trimmed by 1 base and 7 bases, with 17 bases remaining between them. CDR3: CASSEFLTYEVNEQFF. For the CDR3, the DNA is TGTGCCAGCAGTGAATTCTTGACTTACGAGGTGAATGAGCAGTTCTTC.

The chain uses TRBV15 and TRBJ2-1; possibly TRBD1 for D (5 bases). The CDR3 sequence is 15 residues long. Germline assignment: CDR1 LNHNV and CDR2 YYDKDF (reference sequence). The V end was cut by 0 bases, the J end by 4 bases, with 10 bases between. In DNA form, the CDR3 reads TGTGCCACCAGCAGAGAAGGGGATACGTACAATGAGCAGTTCTTC. It translates to CATSREGDTYNEQFF.

This clone came up a few times. The chain employs TRBV18 and TRBJ2-7, with TRBD1 as a possible D gene (5 bases). CDR3 length equals 16 residues. With 3 bases removed from V and 6 bases from J, the gap between germline ends came to 21 bases. Germline values: CDR1 KGHSH, CDR2 LQKENI. CDR3 coding DNA: TGTGCCAGCTCACCTTTACCTCCAGGGAACGACTTCGAGCAGTACTTC. It specifies CASSPLPPGNDFEQYF.

The chain uses TRBV10-3 and TRBJ2-1; D gene uncertain. V was shortened by 0 bases and J by 4 bases, with 7 bases between the two germline ends. In germline, CDR1 is ENHRY, CDR2 SYGVKD. The CDR3 contains 14 residues. CDR3 protein: CAISESRDYNEQFF. CDR3 nucleotides: TGTGCCATCAGTGAGTCAAGAGATTACAATGAGCAGTTCTTC.

This clone was detected only a few times. The CDR3 nucleotides are TGTGCCAGCAGCTACGACAGGGGAAACATTCAGTACTTC. This sequence encodes CASSYDRGNIQYF. The V gene is TRBV7-3, the J gene TRBJ2-4; 8 bases line up with TRBD1. CDR1 and CDR2 from the germline V gene are SGHTA and FQGTGA. The trim removed 4 bases at V and 6 bases at J, leaving 2 bases unmatched. The CDR3 runs 13 residues.

This clone occurred a few times. This rearrangement joins TRBV7-2 to TRBJ2-1; 10 bases map to TRBD2. The CDR3 totals 16 residues. Losses at the gene ends were 3 bases for V and 5 bases for J; bases not matched to a gene: 7. CDR1 is SGHTA and CDR2 is FQGNSA in the germline V gene. The CDR3 reads CASSFLAGGTNNEQFF. DNA for the CDR3: TGTGCCAGCAGCTTCTTAGCGGGAGGTACCAACAATGAGCAGTTCTTC.

Only a few counts were recorded for this clone. V is TRBV19 and J is TRBJ1-1; D gene unclear. CDR3 length: 12 amino acids. Trimming shortened V by 4 bases and J by 0 bases, and 3 bases separated the two germline ends. Germline V gene lookup returns CDR1 LNHDA and CDR2 SQIVND (reference sequence). The CDR3 is CASSSMNTEAFF. The CDR3 nucleotides read TGTGCCAGTAGTAGTATGAACACTGAAGCTTTCTTT.

This clone was seen more than once but under ten times. The CDR3 spells CASSPGREYYNEQFF. CDR3 coding DNA: TGTGCCAGCAGCCCCGGTCGGGAGTACTACAATGAGCAGTTCTTC. The V and J genes are TRBV7-2 and TRBJ2-1; TRBD2 might be the D (6 bases). Germline assignment: CDR1 SGHTA and CDR2 FQGNSA. The CDR3 runs 15 residues. Deletions cut 5 bases from V and 3 bases from J, with 14 bases between. Full variable domain (missing parts from reference TRBV7-2 and TRBJ2-1): GAGVSQSPSNKVTEKGKDVELRCDPISGHTALYWYRQSLGQGLEFLIYFQGNSAPDKSGLPSDRFSAERTGGSVSTLTIQRTQQEDSAVYLCASSPGREYYNEQFFGPGTRLTVL.

V usage is TRBV6-6 and J usage is TRBJ2-5; 15 nucleotides agree with TRBD2. Germline V lookup: CDR1 MNHNY, CDR2 SVGAGI (reference sequence). The CDR3 spans 15 residues. V lost 6 bases, J lost 4 bases, and 3 bases stayed unmatched. DNA for the CDR3: TGTGCCAGCAGCCAGGGACTAGCGGGAGGAGAGACCCAGTACTTC. Residues: CASSQGLAGGETQYF.

This clone was found a few times. The chain links TRBV2 to TRBJ1-1, with D hard to call. V lost 4 bases and J 3 bases, leaving 6 bases between the germline ends. The germline CDR1 and CDR2 sequences are SNHLY and FYNNEI. This CDR3 contains 12 residues. DNA of the CDR3: TGTGCCAGCAGTGTCGGGTACACTGAAGCTTTCTTT. It yields the protein CASSVGYTEAFF.

This chain joins TRBV2 and TRBJ2-3; D not certain. The CDR3 extends over 13 amino acids. Trimming cost V 5 bases and J 6 bases, with 12 bases left between them. CDR1 SNHLY and CDR2 FYNNEI come from the germline V gene. The CDR3 DNA reads TGTGCCAGCAGTTCCAACAACGTGGATACGCAGTATTTT. Encoded protein: CASSSNNVDTQYF.

This sequence joins TRBV19 and TRBJ2-1; D is unclear. CDR1 LNHDA and CDR2 SQIVND come from the germline V gene (reference sequence). The CDR3 totals 13 residues. V gave up 6 bases and J gave up 5 bases, with 11 bases separating them. The CDR3: CASSRYEHNEQFF. The CDR3 DNA follows: TGTGCCAGTAGCAGATACGAACACAATGAGCAGTTCTTC.

The chain combines TRBV4-2 with TRBJ2-5, with 10 bases matching TRBD2. With V trimmed by 5 bases and J by 2 bases, 2 bases remained unmatched. Germline V gene sequence: CDR1 LGHNA, CDR2 YNFKEQ. The CDR3 loop spans 14 amino acids. CDR3 amino acids: CASSSGRGQETQYF. DNA for the CDR3: TGTGCCAGCAGCAGCGGGAGGGGGCAAGAGACCCAGTACTTC.

In this sample, this clone turned up a few times. The CDR3: CASSSTGEGYTF. For the CDR3, the DNA is TGCGCCAGCAGCTCCACGGGGGAAGGCTACACCTTC. The rearrangement links TRBV5-1 to TRBJ1-2, with D tentatively TRBD1 (5 bases). This CDR3 has 12 residues. V lost 3 bases and J lost 8, with 11 bases in between. CDR1 is SGHRS, CDR2 YFSETQ, per germline.

The chain has TRBV4-2 and TRBJ2-3; TRBD1 aligns across 7 bases. CDR3 length: 16 amino acids. Germline trimming cut 1 base from V and 0 bases from J; bases unmatched to any gene: 4. Looked up from germline, CDR1 is LGHNA and CDR2 is YNFKEQ. CDR3 residues: CASSQGDRFSTDTQYF. The CDR3 nucleotides are TGTGCCAGCAGCCAAGGGGACAGATTTAGCACAGATACGCAGTATTTT.

This chain uses TRBV11-2 with TRBJ2-5; D is possibly TRBD2 (5 bases). Trimming pared 5 bases from V and 1 base from J, leaving 11 bases between. Germline loops: CDR1 SGHAT, CDR2 FQNNGV. This CDR3 has 14 residues. CDR3 nucleotide sequence: TGTGCCAGCAGCCTTATGGCGGGCCAAGAGACCCAGTACTTC. Protein: CASSLMAGQETQYF.

The chain couples TRBV6-5 to TRBJ2-3; maybe TRBD2 (5 bases). The CDR3 sequence is 14 residues long. Germline CDR1 and CDR2: MNHEY and SVGAGI. V lost 7 bases and J 6 bases, leaving 17 bases between the germline ends. The CDR3 here is CASTSRTPEDTQYF. Written as DNA, the CDR3 is TGTGCCAGCACTAGTCGGACTCCCGAGGATACGCAGTATTTT.

This rearrangement joins TRBV14 to TRBJ2-7; the D gene is possibly TRBD2 (5 bases). The germline V and J ends were trimmed by 2 bases and 5 bases, with 13 bases remaining between them. The germline gives CDR1 SGHDN, CDR2 FVKESK. The CDR3 covers 14 residues. CDR3 sequence: CASSQMDFMNEQYF. The DNA for the CDR3 is TGTGCCAGCAGCCAAATGGACTTTATGAACGAGCAGTACTTC.

The V call is TRBV5-4, the J call TRBJ2-3; 11 nucleotides line up with TRBD2. Germline CDR1 reads SGHNT; CDR2 reads YYREEE (reference sequence). This CDR3 is 18 amino acids long. The V gene end was trimmed by 4 bases and the J gene end by 2 bases; junction bases not matched to a gene: 12. The CDR3 region is CASSLGTSGLEATDTQYF. The CDR3 DNA reads TGTGCCAGCAGCCTCGGGACTAGCGGTTTGGAGGCCACAGATACGCAGTATTTT.

The chain joins TRBV30 to TRBJ1-5; D not certain. CDR1 and CDR2 (germline): GTSNPN, SVGIG (reference sequence). Trimming left V 2 bases short and J 2 bases short, with 13 bases between. The CDR3 runs 15 residues. The CDR3 DNA follows: TGTGCCTGGAGTACCGGACTAGAAGGCAATCAGCCCCAGCATTTT. Translating gives CAWSTGLEGNQPQHF.

The genes are TRBV5-4 and TRBJ2-7; D call uncertain. There are 12 residues in the CDR3. V gave up 6 bases and J gave up 4 bases, with 11 bases separating them. Per the germline V gene, CDR1 is SGHNT and CDR2 is YYREEE (reference sequence). CDR3 loop: CASTIDGYEQYF. For the CDR3, the DNA is TGTGCCAGCACCATAGACGGGTACGAGCAGTACTTC. The full variable domain, completed using reference TRBV5-4 and TRBJ2-7, is ETGVTQSPTHLIKTRGQQVTLRCSSQSGHNTVSWYQQALGQGPQFIFQYYREEENGRGNFPPRFSGLQFPNYSSELNVNALELDDSALYLCASTIDGYEQYFGPGTRLTVT.

The J gene is TRBJ2-2, the V gene TRBV7-9, with 7 bases fitting TRBD1. Germline V gives CDR1 SEHNR, CDR2 FQNEAQ (reference sequence). Unmatched junction bases numbered 3, after V lost 4 bases and J lost 7 bases. This CDR3 has 13 residues. The CDR3 coding sequence is TGTGCCAGCAGCTATACAGGGGTCGGGGAGCTGTTTTTT. Its translation: CASSYTGVGELFF.

The J gene is TRBJ2-7, the V gene TRBV5-1; 7 bases are shared with TRBD1. The germline V gene has CDR1 SGHRS and CDR2 YFSETQ. The CDR3 totals 14 residues. V shed 3 bases, J shed 5 bases, and the junction held 8 bases outside the gene matches. CDR3 region: CASSSPTGSDEQYF. In DNA, the CDR3 is TGCGCCAGCAGCTCGCCGACAGGGTCCGACGAGCAGTACTTC.

The table lists this clone with a few counts. This chain connects TRBV5-1 to TRBJ2-2; D not resolved. Looked up from germline, CDR1 is SGHRS and CDR2 is YFSETQ. The CDR3 is made up of 15 amino acids. The V and J ends lost 0 bases and 0 bases respectively, with 6 bases between them. The CDR3 DNA follows: TGCGCCAGCAGCTTGGCGACTTCGAACACCGGGGAGCTGTTTTTT. Its translation: CASSLATSNTGELFF. Using reference TRBV5-1 and TRBJ2-2 for the parts outside the CDR3, the full variable domain is KAGVTQTPRYLIKTRGQQVTLSCSPISGHRSVSWYQQTPGQGLQFLFEYFSETQRNKGNFPGRFSGRQFSNSRSEMNVSTLELGDSALYLCASSLATSNTGELFFGEGSRLTVL.

The genes are TRBV14 and TRBJ2-3, with 14 positions matching TRBD2. The CDR3 runs to 18 residues. The V gene's germline CDR1 is SGHDN and CDR2 FVKESK. After removal of 4 bases from V and 2 bases from J, the junction contained 8 bases not matched to a gene. The CDR3 is CASSPIGLAGGATDTQYF. Here the CDR3 DNA reads TGTGCCAGCAGCCCGATAGGACTAGCGGGAGGTGCCACAGATACGCAGTATTTT.